The 12 T cell receptor beta chains below were found in one sample sequenced in a study of control samples from healthy donors and cancer patients. Sequenced by immunoSEQ multiplex PCR; TCRdb stores in-frame clones only, minus some. The sample has over 150,000 clones, under 95% seen once. The sequencing sample was made of blood. The receptor set was obtained from a woman aged 18 to 35 in good health.

This chain connects TRBV3-1 (or the pseudogene TRBV3-2) to TRBJ2-3; D might be TRBD1 or TRBD2, each matching 6 bases. CDR3 length: 13 residues. The V and J ends lost 10 bases and 3 bases respectively, with 14 bases between them. Germline V gives CDR1 LGHDT, CDR2 YNNKEL (reference sequence). CDR3 region: CATGARGTDTQYF. CDR3 in DNA: TGTGCCACGGGGGCCCGGGGGACAGATACGCAGTATTTT.

V usage is TRBV11-2 and J usage is TRBJ2-7; tentatively, D is TRBD2 (7 bases). This CDR3 contains 13 residues. Germline assignment: CDR1 SGHAT and CDR2 FQNNGV. V was clipped by 6 bases and J by 5 bases, with 14 bases between them. DNA of the CDR3: TGTGCCAGCAGAAAAGGGGGGGGCCACGAGCAGTACTTC. Amino acid sequence: CASRKGGGHEQYF.

This clone was seen a few times. The chain joins TRBV19 to TRBJ2-7; the match to TRBD1 covers 7 bases. The CDR3 spans 15 residues. The germline V gene encodes CDR1 LNHDA and CDR2 SQIVND (reference sequence). V was clipped by 6 bases and J by 2 bases; unmatched bases: 10. The CDR3 sequence: CASSPQGVGAYEQYF. CDR3 in DNA: TGTGCCAGTAGCCCCCAGGGGGTAGGAGCCTACGAGCAGTACTTC.

The rearrangement joins TRBV11-1 to TRBJ2-1; 7 nucleotides agree with TRBD2. This CDR3 contains 16 residues. Germline CDR1 and CDR2: SGHAT and FQDESV (reference sequence). V gave up 1 base and J gave up 3 bases; unmatched junction bases: 6. CDR3 amino acids: CASSLDRGGNYNEQFF. The DNA for the CDR3 is TGTGCCAGCAGCTTAGACCGCGGGGGAAACTACAATGAGCAGTTCTTC. Complete variable domain (other parts from reference TRBV11-1 and TRBJ2-1): EAEVAQSPRYKITEKSQAVAFWCDPISGHATLYWYRQILGQGPELLVQFQDESVVDDSQLPKDRFSAERLKGVDSTLKIQPAELGDSAMYLCASSLDRGGNYNEQFFGPGTRLTVL.

The V and J genes are TRBV6-2 or TRBV6-3 and TRBJ2-7; D ambiguous. CDR3 size: 11 residues. Trimming left V 4 bases short and J 6 bases short, with 7 bases between. Germline V lookup: CDR1 MNHEY, CDR2 SVGEGT. CDR3 coding DNA: TGTGCCAGCAGTTTCCCGGCCGAGCAGTACTTC. Protein: CASSFPAEQYF.

The chain is built from TRBV5-1 and TRBJ1-4; tentatively, D is TRBD1 (5 bases). The CDR3 contains 15 residues. V shed 4 bases and J shed 6 bases, with 16 bases lying between them. Germline V gene data show CDR1 as SGHRS and CDR2 as YFSETQ. The CDR3 region has the DNA TGCGCCAGCAGCCTGGGGGGAACAGCCGATGAAAAACTGTTTTTT. Protein sequence: CASSLGGTADEKLFF.

Only a few counts were recorded for this clone. The chain carries TRBV5-4 and TRBJ1-1; possibly TRBD1 for D (5 bases). This CDR3 contains 13 residues. Trimming shortened V by 4 bases and J by 1 base, and 8 bases separated the two germline ends. Germline CDR1 is SGHNT and CDR2 is YYREEE (reference sequence). CDR3 sequence reads: CASSRTGNTEAFF. The CDR3 nucleotides read TGTGCCAGCAGCCGAACAGGGAACACTGAAGCTTTCTTT.

V gene TRBV7-2 combines with J gene TRBJ1-5; the D gene is possibly TRBD1 (5 bases). In germline, CDR1 is SGHTA, CDR2 FQGNSA. Trimming took off 5 bases at V and 5 bases at J, with 16 bases between the two ends. The CDR3 totals 15 residues. CDR3 DNA sequence: TGTGCCAGCAGCCAGTCCGGGGCCCCTTATCAGCCCCAGCATTTT. Residues: CASSQSGAPYQPQHF.

The chain has TRBV5-6 and TRBJ2-1, with 8 bases identical to TRBD2. CDR3 length: 15 amino acids. Germline V gene data show CDR1 as SGHDT and CDR2 as YYEEEE. The V and J ends lost 4 bases and 0 bases, in that order; junction bases with no gene match: 3. CDR3 DNA sequence: TGTGCCAGCAGCCTTAGCGGGGTCTCCTACAATGAGCAGTTCTTC. Protein sequence: CASSLSGVSYNEQFF.

J is TRBJ1-2 and V is TRBV6-5; D perhaps matches TRBD1 (6 bases). The CDR3 covers 12 residues. From germline, CDR1 is MNHEY and CDR2 SVGAGI. Trimming removed 6 bases at V and 8 bases at J, with 13 bases between. The CDR3 is CASSSGTLGYTF. CDR3 DNA sequence: TGTGCCAGCAGCTCCGGGACATTAGGCTACACCTTC.

CDR3 in DNA: TGTGCCAGCAGTGAAGGTCTCGGCTTCACTGAAGCTTTCTTT. Its protein product is CASSEGLGFTEAFF. This chain joins TRBV25-1 and TRBJ1-1, with D hard to call. The CDR3 spans 14 residues. Germline V lookup: CDR1 MGHDK, CDR2 SYGVNS. The V end lost 2 bases, the J end lost 4 bases, and 11 bases lay between the germline ends.

This rearrangement joins TRBV11-3 to TRBJ2-3; D is ambiguous. The CDR3 is made up of 14 amino acids. Germline assignment: CDR1 SGHNT and CDR2 YENEEA. V lost 1 base to trimming and J lost 2 bases, with 7 bases between them. This CDR3 is CASSLATYTDTQYF. CDR3 DNA: TGTGCCAGCAGCTTAGCGACTTACACAGATACGCAGTATTTT.